The 9 T cell receptor beta chains listed next were all sequenced from one sample in a study of beta chain features in type 1 diabetes. The authors reverse transcribed all of the isolated RNA, so sequencing captured expressed TCRB transcripts. Produced via immunoSEQ multiplex PCR; TCRdb's table is partial and in-frame only. Of under 550,000 clones in the sample, about an eighth were seen once. The sequenced sample was naive CD4+ T cells from blood. All receptors derive from a woman younger than 30 in good health.

The chain carries TRBV7-2 and TRBJ2-3; perhaps TRBD1 as D (6 bases). Germline V gene lookup returns CDR1 SGHTA and CDR2 FQGNSA. The CDR3 sequence is 15 residues long. Trimming pared 2 bases from V and 4 bases from J, leaving 13 bases between. The CDR3 DNA is TGTGCCAGCAGCTTAACAGGGTTGGCGGCAGATACGCAGTATTTT. Its protein is CASSLTGLAADTQYF.

CDR3 protein: CASIRSGSSYNEQFF. In DNA, the CDR3 is TGTGCCAGCATCAGGAGCGGAAGTTCCTACAATGAGCAGTTCTTC. The chain joins TRBV7-9 to TRBJ2-1, with D maybe TRBD2 (5 bases). The CDR3 totals 15 residues. The V and J ends lost 7 bases and 1 base respectively, with 14 bases between them. CDR1 is SEHNR, CDR2 FQNEAQ, per germline (reference sequence).

The V gene is TRBV7-2, the J gene TRBJ1-2, with 7 bases fitting TRBD1. CDR3 length equals 15 residues. Per germline, CDR1 SGHTA and CDR2 FQGNSA. Trimming removed 6 bases from V and 5 bases from J; junction bases left unmatched: 12. CDR3 DNA sequence: TGTGCCAGCAGGTACCTTGACAGGGACCGATATGGCTACACCTTC. Protein product: CASRYLDRDRYGYTF.

The genes are TRBV4-3 and TRBJ1-5; tentatively, D is TRBD1 (6 bases). The germline V gene encodes CDR1 LGHNA and CDR2 YSLEER. V lost 0 bases and J 3 bases, leaving 12 bases between the germline ends. The CDR3 spans 16 residues. In DNA form, the CDR3 reads TGCGCCAGCAGCCAAGATTTGGCAGGGGACAATCAGCCCCAGCATTTT. Protein sequence: CASSQDLAGDNQPQHF.

The sample holds a few counts of this clone. The chain recombines TRBV4-1 with TRBJ2-4, with 8 bases identical to TRBD2. This CDR3 is built from 17 residues. V was clipped by 1 base and J by 0 bases; unmatched bases: 5. CDR1 is MGHRA, CDR2 YSYEKL, per germline. The CDR3, as DNA: TGCGCCAGCAGCCAAGGCGTAGCGGGGAGAGCCAAAAACATTCAGTACTTC. This encodes CASSQGVAGRAKNIQYF.

This clone was counted between two and nine times. This chain joins TRBV7-9 and TRBJ1-4; the D gene is possibly TRBD1 (6 bases). The V gene lost 3 bases and the J gene lost 8 bases, with 13 bases spanning the gap. Germline loops: CDR1 SEHNR, CDR2 FQNEAQ (reference sequence). The CDR3 extends over 14 amino acids. The CDR3 coding sequence is TGTGCCAGCAGCTTGACGGCAGGGGAAGAAAAACTGTTTTTT. It codes for CASSLTAGEEKLFF.

The CDR3 sequence is CASSRPTGEETQYF. CDR3 sequence (DNA): TGTGCCAGTAGTAGACCGACAGGGGAAGAGACCCAGTACTTC. The J gene is TRBJ2-5, the V gene TRBV19; 8 positions agree with TRBD1. This CDR3 is built from 14 residues. The ends lost 4 bases at V and 3 bases at J; junction bases unmatched: 4. The germline V gene encodes CDR1 LNHDA and CDR2 SQIVND (reference sequence).

This clone was found a few times. V and J are TRBV6-6 and TRBJ2-5, with 9 bases matching TRBD1. V gave up 8 bases and J gave up 2 bases; unmatched junction bases: 6. The CDR3 has 14 residues. Germline V gene data show CDR1 as MNHNY and CDR2 as SVGAGI (reference sequence). The CDR3 loop reads CASGAGTGQETQYF. The DNA for the CDR3 is TGTGCCAGCGGAGCCGGGACAGGGCAAGAGACCCAGTACTTC.

This clone was detected only a few times. V gene TRBV19 combines with J gene TRBJ2-4; 7 bases fit TRBD2. Germline CDR1 and CDR2: LNHDA and SQIVND (reference sequence). The CDR3 is 15 residues long. The junction had 7 bases not matched to a gene; V was cut back by 8 bases and J by 0 bases. Written as DNA, the CDR3 is TGTGCCAGTGCGGGGGTTGGGCTAGCCAAAAACATTCAGTACTTC. Encoded protein: CASAGVGLAKNIQYF. Together with reference TRBV19 and TRBJ2-4, the CDR3 gives the full variable domain: DGGITQSPKYLFRKEGQNVTLSCEQNLNHDAMYWYRQDPGQGLRLIYYSQIVNDFQKGDIAEGYSVSREKKESFPLTVTSAQKNPTAFYLCASAGVGLAKNIQYFGAGTRLSVL.